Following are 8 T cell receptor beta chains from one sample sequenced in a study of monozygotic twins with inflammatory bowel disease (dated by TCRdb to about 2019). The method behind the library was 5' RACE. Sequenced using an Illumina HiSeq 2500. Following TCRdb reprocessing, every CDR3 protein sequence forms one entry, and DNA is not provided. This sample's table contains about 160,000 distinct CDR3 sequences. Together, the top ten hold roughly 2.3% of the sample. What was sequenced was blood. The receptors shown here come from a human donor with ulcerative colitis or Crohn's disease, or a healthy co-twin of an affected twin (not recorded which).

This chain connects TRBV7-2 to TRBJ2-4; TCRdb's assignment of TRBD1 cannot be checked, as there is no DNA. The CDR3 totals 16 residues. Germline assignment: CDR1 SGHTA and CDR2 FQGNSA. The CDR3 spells CASSLVRDRGKNIQYF.

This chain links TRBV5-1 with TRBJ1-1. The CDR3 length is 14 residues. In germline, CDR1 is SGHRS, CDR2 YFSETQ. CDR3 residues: CASSLGSKNTEAFF.

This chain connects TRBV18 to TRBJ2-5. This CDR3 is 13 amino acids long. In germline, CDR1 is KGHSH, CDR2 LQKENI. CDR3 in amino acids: CASSPPTEETQYF. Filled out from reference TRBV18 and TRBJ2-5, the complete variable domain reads NAGVMQNPRHLVRRRGQEARLRCSPMKGHSHVYWYRQLPEEGLKFMVYLQKENIIDESGMPKERFSAEFPKEGPSILRIQQVVRGDSAAYFCASSPPTEETQYFGPGTRLLVL.

CDR3 amino acids: CASSYSTGAPEKLFF. V gene TRBV6-5 combines with J gene TRBJ1-4; the TCRdb call, TRBD1, lacks DNA for checking. The CDR3 covers 15 residues. The germline gives CDR1 MNHEY, CDR2 SVGAGI.

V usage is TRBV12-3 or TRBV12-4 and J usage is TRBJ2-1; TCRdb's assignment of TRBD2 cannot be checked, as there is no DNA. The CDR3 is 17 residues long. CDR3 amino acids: CASSLKSTSTPREEQFF.

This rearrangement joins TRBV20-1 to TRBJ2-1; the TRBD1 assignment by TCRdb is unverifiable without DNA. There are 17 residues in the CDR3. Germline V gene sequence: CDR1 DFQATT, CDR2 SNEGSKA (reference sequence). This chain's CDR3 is CSARTPSTGVGLDEQFF.

CDR3 residues: CASSQESRGGGYGYTF. V and J are TRBV4-2 and TRBJ1-2. The CDR3 sequence is 16 residues long. The germline V gene has CDR1 LGHNA and CDR2 YNFKEQ.

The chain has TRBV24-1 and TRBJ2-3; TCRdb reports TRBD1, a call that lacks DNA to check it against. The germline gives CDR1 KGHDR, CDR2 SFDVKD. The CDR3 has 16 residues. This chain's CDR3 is CATSDLLGGGANTQYF.